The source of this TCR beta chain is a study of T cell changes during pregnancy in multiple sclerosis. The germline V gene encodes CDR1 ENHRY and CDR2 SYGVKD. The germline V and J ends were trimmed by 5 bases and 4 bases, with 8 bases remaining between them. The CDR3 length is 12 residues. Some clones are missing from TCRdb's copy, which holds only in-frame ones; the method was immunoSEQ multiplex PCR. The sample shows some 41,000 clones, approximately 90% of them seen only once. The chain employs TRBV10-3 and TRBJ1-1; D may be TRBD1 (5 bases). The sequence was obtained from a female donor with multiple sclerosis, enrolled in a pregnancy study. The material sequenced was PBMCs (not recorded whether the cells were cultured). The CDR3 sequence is CAISSGGTEAFF. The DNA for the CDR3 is TGTGCCATCAGTTCGGGGGGCACTGAAGCTTTCTTT.